This T cell receptor (beta chain) was captured in a study of T cells in Graves' hyperthyroidism and ophthalmopathy. Study results and limitations: The blood repertoire included most of the expanded thyroid clonotypes above 0.001.

With 3 bases removed from V and 3 bases from J, the gap between germline ends came to 22 bases. The CDR3 spans 18 residues. CDR1 and CDR2 (germline): SGHTA, FQGNSA. Researchers amplified the TCR beta CDR3 regions from RNA transcripts. Primed by the HTBI set, a first-round RT-PCR was run on the TCR CDR3. MiXCR, run by TCRdb on the multiplex PCR reads, gives a single entry per CDR3 protein. In the table there are some 760,000 distinct CDR3 sequences, 12% to 15% of which are singletons. This clonotype was counted between two and nine times. Antigen: not known. For Graves' hyperthyroidism to be stable, ophthalmopathy could not progress within 18 months. Each diagnosis drew on symptoms, thyroxine, TRAb, thyroid ultrasound and orbital computed tomography findings. It was 10 ml of fresh peripheral blood that supplied the PBMCs.

Specimen: blood. The J gene is TRBJ2-3, the V gene TRBV7-2; D possibly uses TRBD1 or TRBD2 (5 bases each). This TCR derives from a woman under 30 with Graves' hyperthyroidism. The CDR3 DNA reads TGTGCCAGCAGCTTGGGTGGGGGAAAAATTTCAGATACAGATACGCAGTATTTT. Its translation is CASSLGGGKISDTDTQYF.